This TCR beta chain was observed in a study of Ad26.COV2.S vaccination and SARS-CoV-2 variants. Treatment specified: about 20 received Ad26.COV2.S at low or high dose, single or two shots; 5 received placebo; per-sample allocation not given. Day 63 after the first vaccine or placebo injection was the time point for sampling. This clone was detected many times. Assay: immunoSEQ multiplex PCR; the TCRdb copy retains only in-frame clones and omits some. The sample consists of hundreds of thousands of clones, 83% of them appearing once. The V gene's germline CDR1 is SEHNR and CDR2 FQNEAQ (reference sequence). CDR3 size: 12 residues. The V and J ends lost 3 bases and 8 bases respectively, with 10 bases between them.

The clonotype comes from a person aged 18-60 years who received the Ad26.COV2.S COVID-19 vaccine or a placebo. The genes are TRBV7-9 and TRBJ1-2; D remains unclear. Sample: peripheral blood, taken in a trial of Ad26.COV2.S vaccine versus placebo. CDR3 sequence (DNA): TGTGCCAGCAGCTTGGACTACCGGGGCTACACCTTC. Translated, it gives CASSLDYRGYTF. Combining the CDR3 with reference TRBV7-9 and TRBJ1-2 gives the whole variable domain DTGVSQNPRHKITKRGQNVTFRCDPISEHNRLYWYRQTLGQGPEFLTYFQNEAQLEKSRLLSDRFSAERPKGSFSTLEIQRTEQGDSAMYLCASSLDYRGYTFGSGTRLTVV.